This entry lists 21 T cell receptor beta chains sequenced from one sample in a study of CD8 T cells in ankylosing spondylitis. One entry per CDR3 protein, called by TCRdb with MiXCR from the 5' RACE reads. Altogether 150,000 to 200,000 distinct CDR3 sequences are present, roughly 11% being singletons, with the ten largest covering under 35%. Sequenced sample: blood, either unsorted or a sorted T cell fraction (not recorded which). Receptors originate from a male donor with ankylosing spondylitis or in good health (not recorded which).

This clonotype was recorded at least ten times. The V and J genes are TRBV5-1 and TRBJ2-5; D unclear. V lost 1 base, J lost 2 bases, and 9 bases lay in between. Looked up from germline, CDR1 is SGHRS and CDR2 is YFSETQ. This CDR3 has 14 amino acids. CDR3 DNA sequence: TGCGCCAGCAGCTTGAGTGGCAGTCAAGAGACCCAGTACTTC. Translation: CASSLSGSQETQYF.

V usage is TRBV12-3 or TRBV12-4 and J usage is TRBJ1-2; D is unclear. This CDR3 is built from 14 residues. V shed 2 bases and J shed 8 bases, with 15 bases lying between them. The CDR3 DNA reads TGTGCCAGCAGTTTAAGCCGGGGATATGGAGGCTACACCTTC. Its translation is CASSLSRGYGGYTF.

Ten or more counts support this clonotype. The rearrangement joins TRBV5-1 to TRBJ2-1; 7 bases line up with TRBD1. With V trimmed by 0 bases and J by 2 bases, 5 bases remained unmatched. In germline, CDR1 is SGHRS, CDR2 YFSETQ. The CDR3 is made up of 16 amino acids. CDR3 coding DNA: TGCGCCAGCAGCTTGGGTGACAGGGTCACCTACAATGAGCAGTTCTTC. Its translation is CASSLGDRVTYNEQFF.

This clonotype was observed at least ten times. This chain connects TRBV12-3 or TRBV12-4 to TRBJ2-5; the D is unclear. Trimming removed 1 base from V and 5 bases from J, with 8 bases in between. The CDR3 is 13 amino acids. CDR3 DNA sequence: TGTGCCAGCAGTTTAGGCCCGGACGAGACCCAGTACTTC. Translating gives CASSLGPDETQYF.

This clonotype occurred once. The chain recombines TRBV7-2 with TRBJ1-5, with TRBD1 matching 10 bases. The germline V gene encodes CDR1 SGHTA and CDR2 FQGNSA. CDR3 length equals 16 residues. J was trimmed by 4 bases and V by 5 bases; bases with no gene match: 8. The CDR3 region is CASSPGQGERNQPQHF. Written as DNA, the CDR3 is TGTGCCAGCAGCCCAGGACAGGGGGAACGAAATCAGCCCCAGCATTTT.

V gene TRBV5-1 combines with J gene TRBJ2-7; 9 nucleotides align to TRBD2. Losses at the gene ends were 4 bases for V and 4 bases for J; bases not matched to a gene: 6. This CDR3 contains 14 residues. Germline values: CDR1 SGHRS, CDR2 YFSETQ. CDR3 in amino acids: CASSGGLALYEQYF. DNA of the CDR3: TGCGCCAGCAGCGGGGGACTAGCTTTGTACGAGCAGTACTTC. Based on the CDR3 plus reference TRBV5-1 and TRBJ2-7, the full variable domain is KAGVTQTPRYLIKTRGQQVTLSCSPISGHRSVSWYQQTPGQGLQFLFEYFSETQRNKGNFPGRFSGRQFSNSRSEMNVSTLELGDSALYLCASSGGLALYEQYFGPGTRLTVT.

This clonotype was seen a few times. This chain uses TRBV10-3 with TRBJ2-5; D assignment may be TRBD1 or TRBD2 (6 bases each). The ends were cut back, 6 bases at V and 3 bases at J, with 8 bases in the middle. This CDR3 has 12 residues. Germline CDR1 and CDR2: ENHRY and SYGVKD. The CDR3 reads CAIRGGKETQYF. CDR3 sequence (DNA): TGTGCCATCAGGGGGGGCAAAGAGACCCAGTACTTC.

In its sample, this clonotype was seen many times. The J gene is TRBJ1-1, the V gene TRBV7-8; the D is unclear. Germline-derived CDR1 and CDR2 are SGHVS and FQNEAQ. The CDR3 length is 13 residues. The ends were cut back, 6 bases at V and 3 bases at J, with 11 bases in the middle. The CDR3 protein is CASSEETYTEAFF. DNA of the CDR3: TGTGCCAGCAGTGAGGAGACCTACACTGAAGCTTTCTTT. The complete variable domain, with remaining parts taken from reference TRBV7-8 and TRBJ1-1, reads GAGVSQSPRYKVAKRGQDVALRCDPISGHVSLFWYQQALGQGPEFLTYFQNEAQLDKSGLPSDRFFAERPEGSVSTLKIQRTQQEDSAVYLCASSEETYTEAFFGQGTRLTVV.

This clonotype was seen at least ten times. This sequence joins TRBV20-1 and TRBJ2-5; D is unclear. The CDR3 has 15 residues. The germline CDR1 and CDR2 sequences are DFQATT and SNEGSKA (reference sequence). With 3 bases removed from V and 2 bases from J, the gap between germline ends came to 16 bases. CDR3 DNA: TGCAGTGCTAGGATGGATGGGAAGGTTCAAGAGACCCAGTACTTC. Amino acids: CSARMDGKVQETQYF.

This clonotype was observed a few times. The chain couples TRBV6-1 to TRBJ1-2; the D is unclear. Germline CDR1 and CDR2: MNHNS and SASEGT. The CDR3 spans 14 residues. The V and J ends lost 3 bases and 8 bases respectively, with 16 bases between them. CDR3 sequence: CASSEGAGVGGYTF. The CDR3 region has the DNA TGTGCCAGCAGTGAGGGCGCCGGAGTTGGAGGCTACACCTTC.

The V call is TRBV5-1, the J call TRBJ1-4; 8 bases align to TRBD1. The CDR3 extends over 14 amino acids. The V gene's germline CDR1 is SGHRS and CDR2 YFSETQ. With V trimmed by 2 bases and J by 7 bases, 4 bases remained unmatched. The DNA for the CDR3 is TGCGCCAGCAGCTTAGAGACAGGGGCTGAAAAACTGTTTTTT. Its protein is CASSLETGAEKLFF.

The chain employs TRBV11-2 and TRBJ2-3, with 10 bases fitting TRBD1. V trimming: 4 bases; J trimming: 2 bases; junction bases outside the gene matches: 12. The CDR3 runs to 18 residues. Germline CDR1 reads SGHAT; CDR2 reads FQNNGV. Written as DNA, the CDR3 is TGTGCCAGCAGCTCATGGGACAGGGGACGAAAACACACAGATACGCAGTATTTT. It encodes CASSSWDRGRKHTDTQYF.

V gene TRBV10-3 combines with J gene TRBJ1-6; D is unclear. There are 12 residues in the CDR3. V lost 3 bases and J lost 8, with 5 bases in between. Per the germline V gene, CDR1 is ENHRY and CDR2 is SYGVKD. The CDR3 nucleotides are TGTGCCATCAGTGATGCCGATTCACCCCTCCACTTT. It translates to CAISDADSPLHF.

This CDR3 reads CASSIARGPRNEQFF. CDR3 DNA sequence: TGTGCCAGTAGTATAGCTAGGGGACCCAGAAATGAGCAGTTCTTC. The chain uses TRBV19 and TRBJ2-1; D may match TRBD1 or TRBD2 (5 bases each). The CDR3 spans 15 residues. Trimming pared 1 base from V and 7 bases from J, leaving 14 bases between. From germline, CDR1 is LNHDA and CDR2 SQIVND (reference sequence).

The V and J genes are TRBV7-2 and TRBJ2-2, with D possibly matching TRBD2 (6 bases). The germline V gene has CDR1 SGHTA and CDR2 FQGNSA. This CDR3 contains 13 residues. V shed 6 bases and J shed 6 bases, with 11 bases lying between them. The CDR3: CASRPRGSGELFF. CDR3 DNA: TGTGCCAGCAGGCCCCGGGGGTCCGGGGAGCTGTTTTTT. The full variable domain, in which reference TRBV7-2 and TRBJ2-2 provide the parts outside the CDR3, is GAGVSQSPSNKVTEKGKDVELRCDPISGHTALYWYRQSLGQGLEFLIYFQGNSAPDKSGLPSDRFSAERTGGSVSTLTIQRTQQEDSAVYLCASRPRGSGELFFGEGSRLTVL.

This clonotype turned up a few times. CDR3 amino acids: CASSKWTGGSGANVLTF. CDR3 coding DNA: TGTGCCAGCAGTAAATGGACAGGGGGTAGTGGGGCCAACGTCCTGACTTTC. The chain uses TRBV12-3 or TRBV12-4 and TRBJ2-6; 10 bases align to TRBD1. The CDR3 sequence is 17 residues long. Trimming cost V 5 bases and J 3 bases; bases outside gene matches: 7.

The chain combines TRBV29-1 with TRBJ2-5, with 8 positions matching TRBD2. CDR1 and CDR2 from the germline V gene are SQVTM and ANQGSEA. The CDR3 loop spans 15 amino acids. Trimming at V came to 1 base and at J to 1 base, leaving 5 bases not matched to a gene. The CDR3 reads CSVEVIAGPQETQYF. For the CDR3, the DNA is TGCAGCGTTGAAGTAATAGCGGGGCCCCAAGAGACCCAGTACTTC. Drawing the rest from reference TRBV29-1 and TRBJ2-5, the complete variable domain is SAVISQKPSRDICQRGTSLTIQCQVDSQVTMMFWYRQQPGQSLTLIATANQGSEATYESGFVIDKFPISRPNLTFSTLTVSNMSPEDSSIYLCSVEVIAGPQETQYFGPGTRLLVL.

This clonotype was counted ten times or more. The rearrangement uses TRBV6-2 or TRBV6-3 and TRBJ2-1, with D perhaps TRBD1 or TRBD2 (5 bases each). The CDR3 consists of 15 residues. Trimming stripped 6 bases from V and 0 bases from J, with 12 bases between. Germline V gene sequence: CDR1 MNHEY, CDR2 SVGEGT. The CDR3 protein is CASRTGRSSYNEQFF. The CDR3 region has the DNA TGTGCCAGCAGGACGGGACGTAGCTCCTACAATGAGCAGTTCTTC.

This clonotype was counted only a few times. The DNA of the CDR3 is TGCGCCAGCAGCTTGGGGGGGATCGGCCTTGCCATCAATGAGCAGTTCTTC. This codes for CASSLGGIGLAINEQFF. V gene TRBV5-1 combines with J gene TRBJ2-1, with D perhaps given as TRBD1 or TRBD2 (5 bases each). Germline assignment: CDR1 SGHRS and CDR2 YFSETQ. The CDR3 has 17 amino acids. Trimming removed 0 bases at V and 6 bases at J, with 19 bases between. The variable domain in full, completed from reference TRBV5-1 and TRBJ2-1, reads KAGVTQTPRYLIKTRGQQVTLSCSPISGHRSVSWYQQTPGQGLQFLFEYFSETQRNKGNFPGRFSGRQFSNSRSEMNVSTLELGDSALYLCASSLGGIGLAINEQFFGPGTRLTVL.

This clonotype was seen many times. The chain recombines TRBV3-1 with TRBJ2-7; D not certain. The CDR3 extends over 12 amino acids. Germline V gives CDR1 LGHDT, CDR2 YNNKEL (reference sequence). V was cut by 1 base and J by 7 bases, with 8 bases left in between. The CDR3 here is CASSQVHGEQYF. CDR3 in DNA: TGTGCCAGCAGCCAAGTTCACGGGGAGCAGTACTTC.

This sequence joins TRBV11-2 and TRBJ2-1, with 9 nucleotides matching TRBD1. CDR1 and CDR2 from the germline V gene are SGHAT and FQNNGV. V gave up 2 bases and J gave up 8 bases; unmatched junction bases: 10. The CDR3 covers 16 residues. CDR3 sequence: CASSLQIVTGGDEQFF. In DNA form, the CDR3 reads TGTGCCAGCAGCTTACAGATCGTAACAGGGGGCGATGAGCAGTTCTTC.